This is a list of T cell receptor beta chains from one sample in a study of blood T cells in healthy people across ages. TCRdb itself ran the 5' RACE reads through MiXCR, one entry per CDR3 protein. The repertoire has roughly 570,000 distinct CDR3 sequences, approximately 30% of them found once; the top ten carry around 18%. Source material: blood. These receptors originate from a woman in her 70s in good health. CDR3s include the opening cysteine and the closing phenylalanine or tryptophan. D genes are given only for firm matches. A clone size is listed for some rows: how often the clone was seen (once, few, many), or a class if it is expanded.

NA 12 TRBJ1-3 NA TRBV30 TGTGCCTGGAACCCAGGACGGGACACCATATATTTT CAWNPGRDTIYF
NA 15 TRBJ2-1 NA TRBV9 TGTGCCAGCAGCCCCGAAGGGGGGGCCTACAATGAGCAGTTCTTC CASSPEGGAYNEQFF
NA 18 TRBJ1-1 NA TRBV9 TGTGCCAGCAGCGTAGATGTGGTTGGGGGGGGACTGAACACTGAAGCTTTCTTT CASSVDVVGGGLNTEAFF
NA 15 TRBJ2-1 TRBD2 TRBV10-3 TGTGCCATCAGTGAGCAAGCGGGGGAGTACAATGAGCAGTTCTTC CAISEQAGEYNEQFF
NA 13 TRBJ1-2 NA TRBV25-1 TGTGCCAGCAGCCACGCAGGTCGGGATGGCTACACCTTC CASSHAGRDGYTF
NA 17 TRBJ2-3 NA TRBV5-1 TGCGCCAGCAGCTTGGCCCCGACACGATCTTACACAGATACGCAGTATTTT CASSLAPTRSYTDTQYF
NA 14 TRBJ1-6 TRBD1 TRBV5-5 TGTGCCAGCAGCGGGGGACAGCCTAATTCACCCCTCCACTTT CASSGGQPNSPLHF
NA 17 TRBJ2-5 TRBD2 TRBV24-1 TGTGCCACCAGTGATATAACTAGCGGGGGGGTTGTAGAGACCCAGTACTTC CATSDITSGGVVETQYF
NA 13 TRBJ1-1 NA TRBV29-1 TGCAGCGTTGCCCCCCGACAGTTTGCTGAAGCCTTCTTT CSVAPRQFAEAFF
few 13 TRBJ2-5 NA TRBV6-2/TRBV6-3 TGTGCCAGCAGTTACCAACAACGGGGGACCCAGTACTTC CASSYQQRGTQYF